The sequence of this T cell receptor (beta chain) was determined in a study of T-cell reconstitution after alpha-beta-depleted transplantation in children. Construction of the TCRbeta library involved unique molecular identifiers. Each CDR3 protein is one row after TCRdb ran MiXCR on the PCR reads. This sample has under 350,000 distinct CDR3 sequences, with around 9.6% found just once. This clonotype was seen a few times. Unmatched junction bases numbered 10, after V lost 6 bases and J lost 2 bases. CDR3 size: 16 residues. The germline V gene encodes CDR1 ENHRY and CDR2 SYGVKD. The source of this sequence is a human donor who donated a stem cell graft to a child with SCID. This sequence joins TRBV10-3 and TRBJ2-7; 10 bases align to TRBD1. Specimen: PBMCs from the stem cell graft donor, collected from the stem cell graft. The CDR3 DNA is TGTGCCATCAGCCTATCAGACAGGGGGCTCCCCTACGAGCAGTACTTC. This sequence encodes CAISLSDRGLPYEQYF.